This TCR beta chain was documented in a study of T-cell memory formation after mild COVID-19. General study results and limits: CD4+ contracting clones were mainly CM and EM; CD8+ ones, EMRA. Some SARS-CoV-2-responding clones were already detected in memory before infection.

V was pared by 6 bases and J by 2 bases, with 15 bases between. Germline-derived CDR1 and CDR2 are LGHDT and YNNKEL (reference sequence). The CDR3 runs to 15 residues. TCRdb re-called the 5' RACE reads through MiXCR, storing one row per CDR3 protein. The sample holds around 400,000 distinct CDR3 sequences; 20% to 25% are singletons and the top ten take about 10%. Notes on this clonotype: No antigen is known for it.

The chain has TRBV3-1 and TRBJ2-3; no clear D. Sequenced material: PBMCs or a T cell subset sorted from them (not recorded which). This TCR was recovered from an adult woman who had mild COVID-19 (a few samples of this study predate the infection). Cell type and time point are not known. For the CDR3, the DNA is TGTGCCAGCAGACGTACCAGAAGTTACACAGATACGCAGTATTTT. Translating it yields CASRRTRSYTDTQYF.